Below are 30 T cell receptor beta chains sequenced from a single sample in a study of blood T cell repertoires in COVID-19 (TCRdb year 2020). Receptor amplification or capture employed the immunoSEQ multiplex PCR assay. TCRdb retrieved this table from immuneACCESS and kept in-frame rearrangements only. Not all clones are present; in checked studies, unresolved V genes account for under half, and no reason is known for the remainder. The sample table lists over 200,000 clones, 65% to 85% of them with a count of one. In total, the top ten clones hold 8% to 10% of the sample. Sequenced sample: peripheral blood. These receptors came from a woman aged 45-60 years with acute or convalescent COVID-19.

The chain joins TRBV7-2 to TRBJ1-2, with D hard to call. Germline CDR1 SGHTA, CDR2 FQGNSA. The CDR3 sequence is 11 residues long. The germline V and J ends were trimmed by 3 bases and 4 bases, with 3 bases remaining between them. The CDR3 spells CASSFLYGYTF. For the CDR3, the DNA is TGTGCCAGCAGCTTCCTCTATGGCTACACCTTC.

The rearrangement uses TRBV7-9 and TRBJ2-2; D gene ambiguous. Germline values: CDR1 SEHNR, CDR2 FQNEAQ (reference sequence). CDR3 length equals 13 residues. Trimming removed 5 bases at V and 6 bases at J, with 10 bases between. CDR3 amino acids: CASSPPTPGELFF. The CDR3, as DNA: TGTGCCAGCAGCCCACCTACCCCCGGGGAGCTGTTTTTT.

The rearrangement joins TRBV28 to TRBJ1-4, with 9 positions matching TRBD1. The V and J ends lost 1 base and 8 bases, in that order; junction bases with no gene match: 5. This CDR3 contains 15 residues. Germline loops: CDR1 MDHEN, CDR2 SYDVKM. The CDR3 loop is CASSLYTGGREKLFF. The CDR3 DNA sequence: TGTGCCAGCAGTTTATATACAGGGGGCCGAGAAAAACTGTTTTTT. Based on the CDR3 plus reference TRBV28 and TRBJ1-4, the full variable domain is DVKVTQSSRYLVKRTGEKVFLECVQDMDHENMFWYRQDPGLGLRLIYFSYDVKMKEKGDIPEGYSVSREKKERFSLILESASTNQTSMYLCASSLYTGGREKLFFGSGTQLSVL.

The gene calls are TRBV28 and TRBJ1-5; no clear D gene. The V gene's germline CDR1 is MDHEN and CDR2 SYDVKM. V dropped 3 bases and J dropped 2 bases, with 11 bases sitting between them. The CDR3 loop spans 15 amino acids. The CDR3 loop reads CASSLGRRGNQPQHF. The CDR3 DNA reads TGTGCCAGCAGTTTGGGGAGGAGGGGCAATCAGCCCCAGCATTTT.

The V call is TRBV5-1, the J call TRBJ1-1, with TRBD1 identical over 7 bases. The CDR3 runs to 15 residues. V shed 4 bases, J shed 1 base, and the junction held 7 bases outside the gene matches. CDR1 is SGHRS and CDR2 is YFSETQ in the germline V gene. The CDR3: CASSLQGLRNTEAFF. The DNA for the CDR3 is TGCGCCAGCAGCCTACAGGGGTTGCGGAACACTGAAGCTTTCTTT.

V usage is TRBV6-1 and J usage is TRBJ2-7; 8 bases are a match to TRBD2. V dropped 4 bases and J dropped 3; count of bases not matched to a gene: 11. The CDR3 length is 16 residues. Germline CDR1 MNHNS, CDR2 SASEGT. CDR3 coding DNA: TGTGCCAGCAGTGGGCTAGCGGGCTCCGAAATCTACGAGCAGTACTTC. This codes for CASSGLAGSEIYEQYF.

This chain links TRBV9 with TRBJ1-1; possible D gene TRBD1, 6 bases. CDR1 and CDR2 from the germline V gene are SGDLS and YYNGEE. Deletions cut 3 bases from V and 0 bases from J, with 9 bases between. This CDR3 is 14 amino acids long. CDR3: CASSARGVNTEAFF. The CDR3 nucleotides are TGTGCCAGCAGCGCCAGGGGCGTGAACACTGAAGCTTTCTTT.

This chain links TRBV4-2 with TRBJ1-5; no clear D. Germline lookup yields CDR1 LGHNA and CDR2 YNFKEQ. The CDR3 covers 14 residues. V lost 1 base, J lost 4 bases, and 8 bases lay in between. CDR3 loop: CASSQVAGNQPQHF. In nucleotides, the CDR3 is TGTGCCAGCAGCCAAGTGGCGGGAAATCAGCCCCAGCATTTT.

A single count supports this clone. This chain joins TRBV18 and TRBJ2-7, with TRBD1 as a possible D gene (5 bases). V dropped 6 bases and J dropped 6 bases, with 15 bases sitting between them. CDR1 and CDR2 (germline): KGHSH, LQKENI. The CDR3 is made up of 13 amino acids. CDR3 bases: TGTGCCAGCTCTACAGGTAGGGTGGCCGAGCAGTACTTC. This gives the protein CASSTGRVAEQYF. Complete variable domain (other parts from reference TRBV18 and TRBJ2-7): NAGVMQNPRHLVRRRGQEARLRCSPMKGHSHVYWYRQLPEEGLKFMVYLQKENIIDESGMPKERFSAEFPKEGPSILRIQQVVRGDSAAYFCASSTGRVAEQYFGPGTRLTVT.

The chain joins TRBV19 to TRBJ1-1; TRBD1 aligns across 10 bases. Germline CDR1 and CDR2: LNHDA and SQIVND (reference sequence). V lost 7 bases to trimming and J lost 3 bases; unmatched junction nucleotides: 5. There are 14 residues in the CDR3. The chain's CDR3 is CASTLTGGYTEAFF. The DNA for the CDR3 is TGTGCCAGTACCCTGACAGGGGGCTACACTGAAGCTTTCTTT.

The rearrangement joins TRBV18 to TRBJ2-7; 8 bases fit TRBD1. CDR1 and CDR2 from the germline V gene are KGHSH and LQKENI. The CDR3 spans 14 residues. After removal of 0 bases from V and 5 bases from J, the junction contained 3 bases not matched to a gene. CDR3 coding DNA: TGTGCCAGCTCACCACCCGCAGGGGGCGACGAGCAGTACTTC. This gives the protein CASSPPAGGDEQYF.

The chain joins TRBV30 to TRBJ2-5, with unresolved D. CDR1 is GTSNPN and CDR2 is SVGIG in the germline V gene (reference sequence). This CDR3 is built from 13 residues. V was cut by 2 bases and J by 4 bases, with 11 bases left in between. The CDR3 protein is CAWSRLVGETQYF. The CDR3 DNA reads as TGTGCCTGGAGTAGGCTAGTTGGAGAGACCCAGTACTTC.

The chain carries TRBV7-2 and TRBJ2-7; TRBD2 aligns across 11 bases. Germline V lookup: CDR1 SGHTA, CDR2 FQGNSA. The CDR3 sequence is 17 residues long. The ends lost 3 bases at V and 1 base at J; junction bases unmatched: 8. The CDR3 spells CASSFTSGSLGSYEQYF. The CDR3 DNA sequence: TGTGCCAGCAGCTTCACTAGCGGGAGTCTTGGGTCCTACGAGCAGTACTTC.

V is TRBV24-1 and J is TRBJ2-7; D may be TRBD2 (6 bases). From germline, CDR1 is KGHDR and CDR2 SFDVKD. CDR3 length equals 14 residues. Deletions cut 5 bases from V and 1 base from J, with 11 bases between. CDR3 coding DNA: TGTGCCACCAGTGCCGGGGGTCTTTCCTACGAGCAGTACTTC. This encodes CATSAGGLSYEQYF.

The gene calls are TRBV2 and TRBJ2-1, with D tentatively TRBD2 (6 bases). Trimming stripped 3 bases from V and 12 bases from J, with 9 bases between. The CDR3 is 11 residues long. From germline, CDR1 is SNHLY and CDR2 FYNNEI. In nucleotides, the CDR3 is TGTGCCAGCAGTGAGCGACTAGGGCAGTTCTTC. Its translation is CASSERLGQFF.

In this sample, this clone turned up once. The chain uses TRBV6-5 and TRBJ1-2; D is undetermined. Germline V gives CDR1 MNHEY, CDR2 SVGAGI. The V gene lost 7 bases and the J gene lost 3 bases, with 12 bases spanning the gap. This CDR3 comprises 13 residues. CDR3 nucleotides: TGTGCCAGCACGGTTTTATACGACTATGGCTACACCTTC. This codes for CASTVLYDYGYTF.

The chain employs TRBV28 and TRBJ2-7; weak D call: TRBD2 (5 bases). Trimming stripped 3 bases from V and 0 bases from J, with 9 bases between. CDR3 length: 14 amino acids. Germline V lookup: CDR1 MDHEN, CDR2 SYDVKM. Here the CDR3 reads CASSFGGGSYEQYF. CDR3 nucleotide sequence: TGTGCCAGCAGTTTTGGCGGAGGCTCCTACGAGCAGTACTTC. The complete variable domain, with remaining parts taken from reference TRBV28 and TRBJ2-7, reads DVKVTQSSRYLVKRTGEKVFLECVQDMDHENMFWYRQDPGLGLRLIYFSYDVKMKEKGDIPEGYSVSREKKERFSLILESASTNQTSMYLCASSFGGGSYEQYFGPGTRLTVT.

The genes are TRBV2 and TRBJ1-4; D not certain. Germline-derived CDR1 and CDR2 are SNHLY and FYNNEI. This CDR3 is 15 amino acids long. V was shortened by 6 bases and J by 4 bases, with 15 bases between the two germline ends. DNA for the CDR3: TGTGCCAGCAGGGCCGACGGGAGATTTAATGAAAAACTGTTTTTT. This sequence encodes CASRADGRFNEKLFF.

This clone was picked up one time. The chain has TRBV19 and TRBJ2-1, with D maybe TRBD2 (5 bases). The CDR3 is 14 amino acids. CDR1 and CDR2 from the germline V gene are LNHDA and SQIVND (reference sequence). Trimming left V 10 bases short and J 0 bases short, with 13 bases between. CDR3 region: CATSDFSSYNEQFF. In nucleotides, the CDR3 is TGTGCCACCTCGGACTTCAGCTCCTACAATGAGCAGTTCTTC.

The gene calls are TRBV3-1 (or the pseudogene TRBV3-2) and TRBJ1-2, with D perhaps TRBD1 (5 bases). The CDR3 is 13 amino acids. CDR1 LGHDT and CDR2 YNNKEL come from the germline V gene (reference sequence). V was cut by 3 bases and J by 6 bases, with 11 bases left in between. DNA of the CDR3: TGTGCCAGCAGCCAGACGACAGTGGATGGCTACACCTTC. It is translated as CASSQTTVDGYTF.

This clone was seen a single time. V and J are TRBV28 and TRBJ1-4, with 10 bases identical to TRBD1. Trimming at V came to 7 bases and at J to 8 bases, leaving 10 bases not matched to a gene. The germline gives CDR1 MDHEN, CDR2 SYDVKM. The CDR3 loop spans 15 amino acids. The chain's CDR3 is CASNDGGQGKEKLFF. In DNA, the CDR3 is TGTGCCAGCAATGACGGGGGACAGGGGAAGGAAAAACTGTTTTTT.

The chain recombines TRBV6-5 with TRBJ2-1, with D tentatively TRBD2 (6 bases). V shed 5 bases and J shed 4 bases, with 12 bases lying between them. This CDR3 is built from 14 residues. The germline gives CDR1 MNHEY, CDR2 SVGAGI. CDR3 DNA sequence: TGTGCCAGCAGTCTCCGGGACTTATACAATGAGCAGTTCTTC. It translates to CASSLRDLYNEQFF.

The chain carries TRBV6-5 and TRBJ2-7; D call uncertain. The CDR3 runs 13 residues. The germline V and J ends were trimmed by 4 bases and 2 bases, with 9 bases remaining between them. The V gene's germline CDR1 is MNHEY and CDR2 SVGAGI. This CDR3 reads CASSFTAAYEQYF. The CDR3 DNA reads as TGTGCCAGCAGTTTCACGGCGGCCTACGAGCAGTACTTC.

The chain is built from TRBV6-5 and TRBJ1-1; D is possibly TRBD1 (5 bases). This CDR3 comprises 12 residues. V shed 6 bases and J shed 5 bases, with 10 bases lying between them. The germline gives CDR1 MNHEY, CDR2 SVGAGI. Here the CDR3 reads CASRPRGTEAFF. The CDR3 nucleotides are TGTGCCAGCAGACCCCGGGGGACTGAAGCTTTCTTT.

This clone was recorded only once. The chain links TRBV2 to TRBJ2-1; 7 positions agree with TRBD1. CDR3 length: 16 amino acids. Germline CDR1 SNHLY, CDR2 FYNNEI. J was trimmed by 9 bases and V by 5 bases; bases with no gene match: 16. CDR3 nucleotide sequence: TGTGCCAGCAGTCGACAAAGACAGGGTCAGGGGAGTGAGCAGTTCTTC. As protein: CASSRQRQGQGSEQFF.

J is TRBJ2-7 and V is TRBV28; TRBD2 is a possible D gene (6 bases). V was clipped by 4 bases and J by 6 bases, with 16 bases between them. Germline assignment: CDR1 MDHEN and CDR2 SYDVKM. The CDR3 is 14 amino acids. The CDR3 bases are TGTGCCAGCAGTTCGACCAGGGAGGTCCTCGAGCAGTACTTC. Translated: CASSSTREVLEQYF.

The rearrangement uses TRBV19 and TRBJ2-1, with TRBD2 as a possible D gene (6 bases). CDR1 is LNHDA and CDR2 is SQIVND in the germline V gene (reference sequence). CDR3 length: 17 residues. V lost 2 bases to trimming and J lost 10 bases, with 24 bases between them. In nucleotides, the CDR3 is TGTGCCAGTAGTATAAGTGGCACAGGCCAAACTCGGGGGGAGCAGTTCTTC. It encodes CASSISGTGQTRGEQFF.

CDR3 bases: TGTGCCAGTAGTAGAGGGGCCCCGAGCGGGCAGCCCCAGCATTTT. It encodes CASSRGAPSGQPQHF. V and J are TRBV19 and TRBJ1-5; D may be TRBD1 (5 bases). The length of the CDR3 is 15 residues. V was shortened by 4 bases and J by 7 bases, with 17 bases between the two germline ends. Looked up from germline, CDR1 is LNHDA and CDR2 is SQIVND (reference sequence).

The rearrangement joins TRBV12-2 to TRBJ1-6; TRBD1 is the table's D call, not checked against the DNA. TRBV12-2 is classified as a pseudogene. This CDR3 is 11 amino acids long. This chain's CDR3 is CASRSGPPLHF. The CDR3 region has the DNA TGTGCAAGTCGCAGTGGGCCTCCCCTCCACTTT.

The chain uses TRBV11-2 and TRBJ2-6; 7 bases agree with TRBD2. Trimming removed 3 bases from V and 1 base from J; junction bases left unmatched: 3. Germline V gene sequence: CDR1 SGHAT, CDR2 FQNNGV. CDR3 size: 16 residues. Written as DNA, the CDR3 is TGTGCCAGCAGCTTCCTCGGGGGGTCTGGGGCCAACGTCCTGACTTTC. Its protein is CASSFLGGSGANVLTF.